This entry describes one T cell receptor (beta chain). These data come from a study of blood T cell repertoires in COVID-19. Clones were read by immunoSEQ multiplex PCR, and TCRdb kept only the in-frame ones, dropping some. Here the sample spans over 120,000 clones, 60% to 80% being singletons. Specimen: PBMCs or T cells enriched from blood (not recorded which). This TCR derives from a woman between 45 and 60 years old who had recovered from COVID-19.

CDR3: CASSIVGGTGGSPLHF. The CDR3 bases are TGTGCCAGTAGTATTGTAGGAGGGACAGGGGGTTCACCCCTCCACTTT. J is TRBJ1-6 and V is TRBV19, with 11 bases that match TRBD1. The germline V gene encodes CDR1 LNHDA and CDR2 SQIVND (reference sequence). The CDR3 is made up of 16 amino acids. V lost 3 bases and J lost 9; bases outside the gene matches: 7.